This TCR beta chain was recorded in a study of cytomegalovirus exposure and HLA in healthy donors. Primers included in the PCR were 60 Vbeta and 13 Jbeta primers. Clones were read by immunoSEQ multiplex PCR, and TCRdb kept only the in-frame ones, dropping some. The sample lists tens of thousands of clones, approximately 77% occurring once. Donors in the study were healthy people who gave bone marrow. This CDR3 contains 13 residues. CDR1 MDHEN and CDR2 SYDVKM come from the germline V gene. J lost 8 bases, V lost 6 bases, and 4 bases had no gene match. The sample comprised PBMCs. The V call is TRBV28, the J call TRBJ1-4; 9 bases align to TRBD1. This TCR derives from a woman younger than 30 in good health and CMV-seronegative. CDR3 region: CASRQGAEEKLFF. The DNA of the CDR3 is TGTGCCAGCAGACAGGGGGCAGAGGAAAAACTGTTTTTT. Looking up the rest from reference TRBV28 and TRBJ1-4 gives the full variable domain: DVKVTQSSRYLVKRTGEKVFLECVQDMDHENMFWYRQDPGLGLRLIYFSYDVKMKEKGDIPEGYSVSREKKERFSLILESASTNQTSMYLCASRQGAEEKLFFGSGTQLSVL.